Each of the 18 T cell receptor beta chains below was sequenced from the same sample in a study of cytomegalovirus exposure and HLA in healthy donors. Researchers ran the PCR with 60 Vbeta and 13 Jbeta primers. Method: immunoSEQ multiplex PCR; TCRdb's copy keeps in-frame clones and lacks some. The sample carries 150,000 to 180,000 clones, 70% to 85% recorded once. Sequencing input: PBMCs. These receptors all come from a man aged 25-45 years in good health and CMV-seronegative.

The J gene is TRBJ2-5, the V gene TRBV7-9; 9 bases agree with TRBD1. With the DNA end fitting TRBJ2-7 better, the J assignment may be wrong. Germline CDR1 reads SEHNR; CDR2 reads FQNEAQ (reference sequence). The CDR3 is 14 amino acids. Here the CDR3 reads CASSRDREPYEQYF. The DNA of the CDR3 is TGTGCCAGCAGCCGGGACAGGGAACCCTACGAGCAGTACTTC.

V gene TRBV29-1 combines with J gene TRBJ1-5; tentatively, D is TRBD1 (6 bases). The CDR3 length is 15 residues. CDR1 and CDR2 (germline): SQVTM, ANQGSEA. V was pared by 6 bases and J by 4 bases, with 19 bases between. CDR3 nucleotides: TGCAGCGTAATTCACAGGGATCCAATAAATCAGCCCCAGCATTTT. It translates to CSVIHRDPINQPQHF.

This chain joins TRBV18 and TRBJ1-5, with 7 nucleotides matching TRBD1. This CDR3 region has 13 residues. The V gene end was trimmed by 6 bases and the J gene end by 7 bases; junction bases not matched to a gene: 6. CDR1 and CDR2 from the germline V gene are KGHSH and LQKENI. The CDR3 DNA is TGTGCCAGCTCGGCGGGGACAGACCAGCCCCAGCATTTT. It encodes CASSAGTDQPQHF.

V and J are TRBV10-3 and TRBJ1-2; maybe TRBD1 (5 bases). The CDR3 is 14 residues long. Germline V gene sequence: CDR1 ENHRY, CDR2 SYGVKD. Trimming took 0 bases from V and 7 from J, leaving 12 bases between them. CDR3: CAISESMGLGGYTF. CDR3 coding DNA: TGTGCCATCAGTGAGTCGATGGGGCTGGGTGGCTACACCTTC.

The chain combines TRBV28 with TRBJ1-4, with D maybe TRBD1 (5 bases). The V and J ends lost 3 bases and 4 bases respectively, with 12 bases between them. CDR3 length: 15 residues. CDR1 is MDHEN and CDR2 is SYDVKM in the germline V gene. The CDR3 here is CASSFPRGGNEKLFF. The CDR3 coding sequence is TGTGCCAGCAGTTTCCCTCGGGGGGGTAATGAAAAACTGTTTTTT. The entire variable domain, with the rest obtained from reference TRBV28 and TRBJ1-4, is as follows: DVKVTQSSRYLVKRTGEKVFLECVQDMDHENMFWYRQDPGLGLRLIYFSYDVKMKEKGDIPEGYSVSREKKERFSLILESASTNQTSMYLCASSFPRGGNEKLFFGSGTQLSVL.

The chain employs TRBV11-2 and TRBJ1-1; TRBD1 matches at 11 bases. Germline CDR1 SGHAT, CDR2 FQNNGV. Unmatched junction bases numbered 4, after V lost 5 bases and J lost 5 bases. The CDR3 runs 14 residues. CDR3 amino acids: CASSPGTGGTEAFF. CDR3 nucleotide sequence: TGTGCCAGCAGCCCGGGGACAGGGGGAACTGAAGCTTTCTTT.

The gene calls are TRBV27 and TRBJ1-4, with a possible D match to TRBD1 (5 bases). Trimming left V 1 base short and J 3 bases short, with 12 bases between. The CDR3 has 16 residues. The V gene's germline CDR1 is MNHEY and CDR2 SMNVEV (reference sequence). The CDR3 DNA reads TGTGCCAGCAGTTTATTTGCGGGGGAGGCTAATGAAAAACTGTTTTTT. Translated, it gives CASSLFAGEANEKLFF.

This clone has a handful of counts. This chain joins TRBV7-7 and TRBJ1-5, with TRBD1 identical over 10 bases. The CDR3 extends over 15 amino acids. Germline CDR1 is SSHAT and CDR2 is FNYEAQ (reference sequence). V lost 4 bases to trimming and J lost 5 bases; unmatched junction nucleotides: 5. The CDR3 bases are TGTGCCAGCAGCTCACCGGACAGGGGGTATCAGCCCCAGCATTTT. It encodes CASSSPDRGYQPQHF.

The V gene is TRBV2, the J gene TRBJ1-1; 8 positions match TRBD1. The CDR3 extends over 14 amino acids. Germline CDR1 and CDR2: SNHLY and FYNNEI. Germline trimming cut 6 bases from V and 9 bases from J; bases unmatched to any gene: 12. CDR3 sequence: CASSAAGGAGQAFF. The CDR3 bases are TGTGCCAGCAGCGCCGCAGGGGGCGCTGGACAAGCTTTCTTT. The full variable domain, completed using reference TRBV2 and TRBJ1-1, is EPEVTQTPSHQVTQMGQEVILRCVPISNHLYFYWYRQILGQKVEFLVSFYNNEISEKSEIFDDQFSVERPDGSNFTLKIRSTKLEDSAMYFCASSAAGGAGQAFFGQGTRLTVV.

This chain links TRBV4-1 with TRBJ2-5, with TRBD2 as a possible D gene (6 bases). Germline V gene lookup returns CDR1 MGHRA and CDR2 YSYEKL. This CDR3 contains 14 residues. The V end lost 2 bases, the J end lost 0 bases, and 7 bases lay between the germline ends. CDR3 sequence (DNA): TGCGCCAGCAGCCAACGGACTAACCAAGAGACCCAGTACTTC. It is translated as CASSQRTNQETQYF.

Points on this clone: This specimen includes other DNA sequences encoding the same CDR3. For the CDR3, the DNA is TGTGCCAGCAGCCCGGGAGAGGGCAGCAATCAGCCCCAGCATTTT. This translates into CASSPGEGSNQPQHF. This sequence joins TRBV6-6 and TRBJ1-5; D is undetermined. With 6 bases removed from V and 1 base from J, the gap between germline ends came to 13 bases. The CDR3 extends over 15 amino acids. Per the germline V gene, CDR1 is MNHNY and CDR2 is SVGAGI (reference sequence).

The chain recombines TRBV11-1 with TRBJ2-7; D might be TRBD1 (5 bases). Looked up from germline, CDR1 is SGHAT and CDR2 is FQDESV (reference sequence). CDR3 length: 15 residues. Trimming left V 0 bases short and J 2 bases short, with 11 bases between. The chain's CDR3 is CASSLAAGIAYEQYF. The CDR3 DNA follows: TGTGCCAGCAGCTTAGCGGCAGGGATAGCCTACGAGCAGTACTTC. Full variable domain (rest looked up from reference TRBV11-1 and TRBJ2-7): EAEVAQSPRYKITEKSQAVAFWCDPISGHATLYWYRQILGQGPELLVQFQDESVVDDSQLPKDRFSAERLKGVDSTLKIQPAELGDSAMYLCASSLAAGIAYEQYFGPGTRLTVT.

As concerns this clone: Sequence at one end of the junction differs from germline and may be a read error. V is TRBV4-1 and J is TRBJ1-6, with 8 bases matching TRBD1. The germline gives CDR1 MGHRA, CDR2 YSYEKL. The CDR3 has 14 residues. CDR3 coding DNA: TGCGCCAGCAGCCAGGACAGGGACCAGTCACCCCTCAACTTT. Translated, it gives CASSQDRDQSPLNF.

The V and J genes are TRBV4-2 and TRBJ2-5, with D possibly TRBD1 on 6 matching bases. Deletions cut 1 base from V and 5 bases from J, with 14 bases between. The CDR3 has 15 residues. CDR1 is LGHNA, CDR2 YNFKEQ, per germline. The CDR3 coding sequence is TGTGCCAGCAGCCAAGGCCAGGGGCCAAGGGAGACCCAGTACTTC. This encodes CASSQGQGPRETQYF.

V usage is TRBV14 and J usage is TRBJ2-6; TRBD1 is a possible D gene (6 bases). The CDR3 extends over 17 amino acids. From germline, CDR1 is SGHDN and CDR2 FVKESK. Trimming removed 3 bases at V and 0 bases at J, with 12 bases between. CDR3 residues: CASSQTTGPSGANVLTF. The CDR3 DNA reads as TGTGCCAGCAGCCAGACGACAGGCCCCTCTGGGGCCAACGTCCTGACTTTC.

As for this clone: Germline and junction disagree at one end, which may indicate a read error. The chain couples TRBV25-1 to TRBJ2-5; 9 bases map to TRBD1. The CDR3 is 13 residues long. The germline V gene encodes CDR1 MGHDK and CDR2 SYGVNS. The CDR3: CAGSRDREGTQYF. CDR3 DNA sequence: TGTGCCGGCAGTAGGGACAGGGAAGGGACCCAGTACTTC.

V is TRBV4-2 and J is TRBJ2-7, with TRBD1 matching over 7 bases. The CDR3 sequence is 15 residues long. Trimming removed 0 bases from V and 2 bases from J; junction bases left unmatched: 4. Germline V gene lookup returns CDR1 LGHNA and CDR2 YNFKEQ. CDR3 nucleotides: TGTGCCAGCAGCCAAGATGGTGGGACAGCCTACGAGCAGTACTTC. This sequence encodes CASSQDGGTAYEQYF.

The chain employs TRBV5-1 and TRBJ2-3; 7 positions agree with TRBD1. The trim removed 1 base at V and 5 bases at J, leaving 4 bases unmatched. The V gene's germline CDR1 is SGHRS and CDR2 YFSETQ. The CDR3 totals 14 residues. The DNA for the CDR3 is TGCGCCAGCAGCTTGAGGGGGCATGGAGATACGCAGTATTTT. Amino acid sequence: CASSLRGHGDTQYF.